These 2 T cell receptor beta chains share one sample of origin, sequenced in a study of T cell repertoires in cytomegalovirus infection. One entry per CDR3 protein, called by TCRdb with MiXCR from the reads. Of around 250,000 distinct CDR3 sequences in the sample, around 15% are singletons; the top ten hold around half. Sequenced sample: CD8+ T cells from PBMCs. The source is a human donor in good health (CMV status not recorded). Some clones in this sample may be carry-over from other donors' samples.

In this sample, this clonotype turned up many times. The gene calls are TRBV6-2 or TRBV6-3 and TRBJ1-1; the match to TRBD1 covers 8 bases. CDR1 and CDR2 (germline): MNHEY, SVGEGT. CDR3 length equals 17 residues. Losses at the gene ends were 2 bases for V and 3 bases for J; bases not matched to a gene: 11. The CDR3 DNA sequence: TGTGCCAGCAGTTACGGACAGGGAATTCCTTTATACACTGAAGCTTTCTTT. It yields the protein CASSYGQGIPLYTEAFF.

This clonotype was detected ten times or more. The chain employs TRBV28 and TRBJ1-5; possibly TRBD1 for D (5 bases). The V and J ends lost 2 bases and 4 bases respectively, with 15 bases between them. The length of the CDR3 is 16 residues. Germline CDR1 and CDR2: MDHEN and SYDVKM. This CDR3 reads CASSLGSGRMNQPQHF. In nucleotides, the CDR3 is TGTGCCAGCAGTTTAGGGTCAGGGAGAATGAATCAGCCCCAGCATTTT. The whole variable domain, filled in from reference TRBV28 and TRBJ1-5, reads DVKVTQSSRYLVKRTGEKVFLECVQDMDHENMFWYRQDPGLGLRLIYFSYDVKMKEKGDIPEGYSVSREKKERFSLILESASTNQTSMYLCASSLGSGRMNQPQHFGDGTRLSIL.